This is a list of T cell receptor beta chains from one sample in a study of human T cells and chemical hapten exposure. TCRdb reprocessed the RACE reads via MiXCR and lists one record per CDR3 protein. The sample has about 360,000 distinct CDR3 sequences; under 8% are singletons. The source was whole blood, collected in connection with sensitization to the hapten diphenylcyclopropenone (DPC). The receptors shown here come from a woman younger than 30 with alopecia areata. Some clones in this sample may be carry-over from other donors' samples. The CDR3 runs from the conserved cysteine through the conserved F or W. D genes are given only for firm matches. Rows give clone size only sometimes, using once, few, many, or a class for an expanded clone.

cdr3_aa: CASSYRDEQFF
cdr3_nt: TGTGCCAGCAGTTATCGGGATGAGCAGTTCTTC
cdr3_length: 11
v_call: TRBV6-6
d_call: -
clone_size: many
j_call: TRBJ2-1

cdr3_aa: CSVGVAKNIQYF
cdr3_nt: TGCAGCGTGGGCGTAGCCAAAAACATTCAGTACTTC
cdr3_length: 12
v_call: TRBV29-1
d_call: -
clone_size: many
j_call: TRBJ2-4

cdr3_aa: CASSYTQGAGGYTF
cdr3_nt: TGTGCCAGCAGTTATACCCAGGGGGCTGGTGGCTACACCTTC
cdr3_length: 14
v_call: TRBV5-6
d_call: TRBD1
clone_size: few
j_call: TRBJ1-2

cdr3_aa: CVSDDRGSLEQFF
cdr3_nt: TGTGTCAGCGACGACAGGGGCTCCTTGGAGCAGTTCTTC
cdr3_length: 13
v_call: TRBV6-6
d_call: TRBD1
clone_size: -
j_call: TRBJ2-1

cdr3_aa: CASSHFKSQGSAGELFF
cdr3_nt: TGTGCCAGCAGCCACTTCAAGTCACAGGGCAGTGCCGGGGAGCTGTTTTTT
cdr3_length: 17
v_call: TRBV4-2
d_call: -
clone_size: -
j_call: TRBJ2-2

cdr3_aa: CASSYTRAGAATNEKLFF
cdr3_nt: TGTGCCAGCAGTTACACTCGCGCAGGGGCAGCAACTAATGAAAAACTGTTTTTT
cdr3_length: 18
v_call: TRBV6-5
d_call: -
clone_size: -
j_call: TRBJ1-4

cdr3_aa: CASSPRTGRNEQFF
cdr3_nt: TGTGCCAGCAGCCCGAGGACAGGGAGGAATGAGCAGTTCTTC
cdr3_length: 14
v_call: TRBV7-2
d_call: TRBD1
clone_size: once
j_call: TRBJ2-1

cdr3_aa: CASSEAVGDGNYGYTF
cdr3_nt: TGTGCCAGCAGTGAAGCGGTCGGGGATGGTAACTATGGCTACACCTTC
cdr3_length: 16
v_call: TRBV6-1
d_call: -
clone_size: -
j_call: TRBJ1-2

cdr3_aa: CASSPTNSDRFYGYTF
cdr3_nt: TGTGCCAGCAGTCCGACCAACTCTGACAGGTTCTATGGCTACACCTTC
cdr3_length: 16
v_call: TRBV27
d_call: -
clone_size: -
j_call: TRBJ1-2

cdr3_aa: CASSSRDRVSSPLHF
cdr3_nt: TGTGCCAGCAGCTCGCGGGACAGGGTGTCTTCACCCCTCCACTTT
cdr3_length: 15
v_call: TRBV11-2
d_call: TRBD1
clone_size: -
j_call: TRBJ1-6

cdr3_aa: CASSPATGVGNTIYF
cdr3_nt: TGTGCCAGCTCACCAGCTACAGGGGTCGGAAACACCATATATTTT
cdr3_length: 15
v_call: TRBV18
d_call: TRBD1
clone_size: -
j_call: TRBJ1-3

cdr3_aa: CAIGRGNYGYTF
cdr3_nt: TGTGCCATCGGAAGGGGTAACTATGGCTACACCTTC
cdr3_length: 12
v_call: TRBV6-5
d_call: -
clone_size: many
j_call: TRBJ1-2

cdr3_aa: CASSQVPTGRSPLHF
cdr3_nt: TGCGCCAGCAGCCAAGTGCCGACAGGGCGTTCACCCCTCCACTTT
cdr3_length: 15
v_call: TRBV4-1
d_call: TRBD1
clone_size: -
j_call: TRBJ1-6

cdr3_aa: CASRYRDRGLSANYGYTF
cdr3_nt: TGTGCCAGCAGATACCGGGACAGGGGCTTGTCCGCTAACTATGGCTACACCTTC
cdr3_length: 18
v_call: TRBV12-3/TRBV12-4
d_call: TRBD1
clone_size: few
j_call: TRBJ1-2

cdr3_aa: CASSLAYGQDEKLFF
cdr3_nt: TGTGCCAGCAGTCTCGCCTACGGTCAGGATGAAAAACTGTTTTTT
cdr3_length: 15
v_call: TRBV3-1
d_call: -
clone_size: few
j_call: TRBJ1-4